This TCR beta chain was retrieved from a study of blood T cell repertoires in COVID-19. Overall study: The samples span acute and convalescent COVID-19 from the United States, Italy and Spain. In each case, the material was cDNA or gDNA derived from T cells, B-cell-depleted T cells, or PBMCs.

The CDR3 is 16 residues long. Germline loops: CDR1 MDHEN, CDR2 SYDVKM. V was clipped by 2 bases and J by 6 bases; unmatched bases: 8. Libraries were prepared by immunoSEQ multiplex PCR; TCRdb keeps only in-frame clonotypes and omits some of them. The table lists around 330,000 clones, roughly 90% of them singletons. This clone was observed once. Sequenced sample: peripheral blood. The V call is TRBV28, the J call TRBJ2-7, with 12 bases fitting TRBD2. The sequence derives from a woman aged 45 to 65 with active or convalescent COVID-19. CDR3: CASSLTSSGRVGEQYF. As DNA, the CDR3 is TGTGCCAGCAGTTTAACCTCTAGCGGGAGGGTGGGCGAGCAGTACTTC.